Presented here are 9 T cell receptor beta chains from one specimen sequenced in a study of vaccination and CD4 T cells after COVID-19. Treatment: roughly 10-day PBMC culture with coronavirus spike peptide pools or control peptides (ViraFEST assay). The assay that was used to sequence DNA from cultured CD4+ T cells was the Oncomine TCR Beta short-read assay. TCRdb reanalysed the PCR reads using MiXCR and keeps one entry per CDR3 protein. The sample includes roughly 17,000 distinct CDR3 sequences, around 80% of them seen just once. Their specific antigens are unknown. The material was CD4+ T cells from blood, cultured in vitro, obtained after SARS-CoV-2 vaccination. The receptors shown here come from a human donor who received a COVID-19 vaccine.

This clonotype was found a few times. The chain uses TRBV20-1 and TRBJ1-2; D perhaps matches TRBD1 (5 bases). CDR3 length equals 12 residues. The germline V gene has CDR1 DFQATT and CDR2 SNEGSKA (reference sequence). V was cut by 5 bases and J by 7 bases, with 14 bases left in between. In nucleotides, the CDR3 is TGCAGTGCTCCGGGACTTGAGGGTGGCTACACCTTC. As protein: CSAPGLEGGYTF.

The V gene is TRBV24-1, the J gene TRBJ1-1; possibly TRBD1 for D (5 bases). The CDR3 sequence is 15 residues long. Germline-derived CDR1 and CDR2 are KGHDR and SFDVKD. The ends were cut back, 3 bases at V and 1 base at J, with 11 bases in the middle. DNA for the CDR3: TGTGCCACCAGTGATGGAGGAACAGGGAACACTGAAGCTTTCTTT. Translating it yields CATSDGGTGNTEAFF.

The chain employs TRBV21-1 and TRBJ2-7; the D segment call TRBD1 is taken from the table without a DNA check. TRBV21-1 is reported as a pseudogene. CDR3 length: 18 residues. The CDR3 spells CASSKDGGKYPIRGEQYF. The DNA for the CDR3 is TGTGCCAGCAGCAAAGATGGTGGGAAGTATCCAATACGGGGGGAGCAGTACTTC.

There are a few counts of this clonotype. This chain connects TRBV24-1 to TRBJ2-3, with D perhaps given as TRBD1 or TRBD2 (5 bases each). Germline CDR1 is KGHDR and CDR2 is SFDVKD. The CDR3 loop spans 16 amino acids. The germline V and J ends were trimmed by 2 bases and 1 base, with 12 bases remaining between them. The chain's CDR3 is CATSDWGRIRTDTQYF. CDR3 DNA sequence: TGTGCCACCAGTGATTGGGGACGGATTCGCACAGATACGCAGTATTTT.

V usage is TRBV20-1 and J usage is TRBJ2-3, with TRBD2 identical over 7 bases. After removal of 5 bases from V and 2 bases from J, the junction contained 7 bases not matched to a gene. The length of the CDR3 is 14 residues. Germline loops: CDR1 DFQATT, CDR2 SNEGSKA (reference sequence). The CDR3 sequence is CSAQTSLDTDTQYF. CDR3 in DNA: TGCAGTGCTCAGACTAGCTTGGACACAGATACGCAGTATTTT.

The chain uses TRBV27 and TRBJ2-1; TRBD2 matches at 12 bases. Per germline, CDR1 MNHEY and CDR2 SMNVEV (reference sequence). The CDR3 sequence is 18 residues long. The V and J ends lost 2 bases and 1 base, in that order; junction bases with no gene match: 6. CDR3 amino acids: CASSLRYLAGGSYNEQFF. In nucleotides, the CDR3 is TGTGCCAGCAGTTTACGTTATCTAGCGGGGGGGTCCTACAATGAGCAGTTCTTC.

V is TRBV30 and J is TRBJ1-5, with no clear D. The length of the CDR3 is 15 residues. Trimming stripped 4 bases from V and 2 bases from J, with 15 bases between. Germline V CDR1 and CDR2: GTSNPN, SVGIG (reference sequence). CDR3 DNA: TGTGCCTGGAAACCCCCCTTTCGCGGCAATCAGCCCCAGCATTTT. Translation: CAWKPPFRGNQPQHF.

The genes are TRBV11-2 and TRBJ1-4; 8 bases agree with TRBD1. Trimming cost V 1 base and J 8 bases; bases outside gene matches: 6. Looked up from germline, CDR1 is SGHAT and CDR2 is FQNNGV. This CDR3 spans 15 amino acids. The CDR3 region has the DNA TGTGCCAGCAGCTTAGGCACAGGGGGAAGGGAAAAACTGTTTTTT. It specifies CASSLGTGGREKLFF.

The chain is built from TRBV6-1 and TRBJ2-5; D might be TRBD1 or TRBD2, each matching 6 bases. Per germline, CDR1 MNHNS and CDR2 SASEGT. The CDR3 has 16 residues. The V and J ends lost 8 bases and 4 bases respectively, with 23 bases between them. The chain's CDR3 is CASVPPGARGGETQYF. CDR3 DNA: TGTGCCAGCGTCCCCCCGGGGGCAAGGGGAGGAGAGACCCAGTACTTC.